This T cell receptor beta chain was retrieved from a study of T cell responses to AZD1222 COVID-19 vaccine (dated by TCRdb to about 2021). Background on the whole study: TCR sequencing was performed for 230 to 250 trial participants, of whom around 210 were given two doses of AZD1222 and some 25 were given two doses of MenACWY control vaccine. Trial participants were enrolled by age into 18-55, 56-69 and 70-plus year subgroups, with roughly 160, 29 and 62 TCR-sequenced participants respectively. The paper's findings and limits, for the study overall: A significant rise in spike-specific TCR breadth and depth was observed after two AZD1222 doses relative to day 0 and relative to MenACWY recipients. The 56-69-year group was small, and its depth increase did not reach significance, likely because of low power. Epitopes outside the regions mutated in the B.1.351 and B.1.1.7 variants were reportedly recognized by nearly half of the unique spike-specific TCRs. Conclusions about previously exposed vaccinees are limited, since just a handful of AZD1222 recipients were seropositive for SARS-CoV-2 at baseline. Because no day 14 peak-response samples were available, the repertoires could be characterized only after the peak T cell response. The vaccine-associated CD4 TCRs covered the entire spike protein, and the dominant responses fell in regions 160-218 and 743-854. Most participants were white British and females outnumbered males, and the authors suggested that clonal diversity may have been underestimated.

Per the publication, the time point label means: about 28 days (+/-7) after the second vaccine dose. AZD1222 recipients whose second dose came at about 4 weeks and those whose second dose came at about 12 weeks were combined into one group, since spike-specific TCR depth and breadth did not differ between the two schedules. Vaccinee samples came from UK trials COV001 and COV002, including a single-blind randomized controlled phase 2/3 trial of AZD1222 (ChAdOx1 nCoV-19) in healthy adults. For TCRbeta chain sequencing, PBMC samples were collected from trial participants at day 0 and at day 28 after the second dose. The CDR3 regions of human TCRbeta chains were analyzed by immunosequencing. In the paper's pipeline: Repertoire TCRs were matched against a reference library of SARS-CoV-2-specific TCRs generated with the MIRA antigen-specificity platform. Breadth was defined as the fraction of unique TCRs that were SARS-CoV-2-associated, and depth was defined as the fraction of total T cells that were SARS-CoV-2-associated. Using the MIRA data, each spike-specific TCR was assigned both to the spike region to which the TCR was reactive and to a CD4 or CD8 class. Log10-transformed breadth and depth values were compared by one-way ANOVA with Sidak's multiple comparisons tests. What TCRdb holds here is the immuneACCESS table cut down to in-frame rearrangements. Part of the clones is not present; checked against another copy, under half of the missing clones reflect an unresolved V gene, and the others are unexplained. That table gives V, J and clone size, and the DNA gave D and trimming. Recorded for this sample are 130,000 or so clones; about 91% of them occurred a single time. Jointly, the top ten make up around 1.9% of the sample.

For this clone: No cognate antigen has been identified for it. Base-call qualities are not available, and no considerably larger clone is one nucleotide away.

The CDR3 starts with the cysteine, ends with the phenylalanine, and has 14 residues. Of the read, only the CDR3 DNA is kept; its 42 bases are in frame from base 1. From a lookup of the germline V gene, CDR1 and CDR2 are SGDLS and YYNGEE. V is trimmed back by 3 bases and J by 5 bases, and the junction contains 5 bases that no gene match accounts for. The chain couples TRBV9 to TRBJ2-5, with 9 bases in between that match TRBD2. The material sequenced was peripheral blood, taken 28 days after the second AZD1222 dose. This clonotype was sampled from an adult who received the AZD1222 COVID-19 vaccine. The CDR3 reads CASSDFSGSETQYF. The DNA sequence is given as TGTGCCAGCAGCGACTTTAGCGGGAGTGAGACCCAGTACTTC.